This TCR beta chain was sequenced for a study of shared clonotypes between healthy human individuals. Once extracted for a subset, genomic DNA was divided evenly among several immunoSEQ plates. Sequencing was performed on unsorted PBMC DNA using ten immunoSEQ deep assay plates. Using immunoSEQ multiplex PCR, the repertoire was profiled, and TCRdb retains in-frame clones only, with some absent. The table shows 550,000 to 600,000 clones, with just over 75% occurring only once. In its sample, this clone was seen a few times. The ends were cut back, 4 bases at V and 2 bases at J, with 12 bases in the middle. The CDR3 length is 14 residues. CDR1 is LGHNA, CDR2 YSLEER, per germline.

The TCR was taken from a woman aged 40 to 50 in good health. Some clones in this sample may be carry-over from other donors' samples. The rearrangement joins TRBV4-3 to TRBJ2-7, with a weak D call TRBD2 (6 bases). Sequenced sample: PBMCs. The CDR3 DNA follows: TGCGCCAGCAGCCCAGGAGGGCCTCCCTACGAGCAGTACTTC. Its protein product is CASSPGGPPYEQYF.